Below are 26 T cell receptor beta chains sequenced from a single sample in a study of T cell responses to AZD1222 COVID-19 vaccine (dated by TCRdb to the early 2020s). Library construction relied on the immunoSEQ multiplex PCR assay. As stored in TCRdb, this immuneACCESS dataset retains in-frame rearrangements with V and J assigned. A fraction of the clones does not appear; measured against another copy, unresolved V genes explain less than half of the discrepancy, and the remainder lacks a known reason. This sample comprises about 97,000 clones, around 89% of them detected only once. In total, the top ten clones hold approximately 7% of the sample. In light of the paper, this sample's time point label describes: baseline before first vaccination. The input for sequencing was peripheral blood, taken on day 0 of AZD1222 vaccination. The receptor set was obtained from an adult in good health.

This sequence joins TRBV7-9 and TRBJ1-1; D not resolved. CDR3 size: 13 residues. Germline loops: CDR1 SEHNR, CDR2 FQNEAQ (reference sequence). With 4 bases removed from V and 6 bases from J, the gap between germline ends came to 12 bases. The DNA of the CDR3 is TGTGCCAGCAGCTACGTGCAGTTCGCTGAAGCTTTCTTT. Translated: CASSYVQFAEAFF. Full variable domain (rest looked up from reference TRBV7-9 and TRBJ1-1): DTGVSQNPRHKITKRGQNVTFRCDPISEHNRLYWYRQTLGQGPEFLTYFQNEAQLEKSRLLSDRFSAERPKGSFSTLEIQRTEQGDSAMYLCASSYVQFAEAFFGQGTRLTVV.

The CDR3 DNA follows: TGTGCCAGCAGTTTGGCAGGCCGATCCTACGAGCAGTACTTC. Translated: CASSLAGRSYEQYF. The V and J genes are TRBV28 and TRBJ2-7; D gene ambiguous. Per the germline V gene, CDR1 is MDHEN and CDR2 is SYDVKM. The CDR3 loop spans 14 amino acids. The germline V and J ends were trimmed by 3 bases and 1 base, with 10 bases remaining between them.

J is TRBJ2-1 and V is TRBV10-3; the D gene is possibly TRBD2 (6 bases). Germline V gene data show CDR1 as ENHRY and CDR2 as SYGVKD. CDR3 size: 16 residues. The V gene lost 5 bases and the J gene lost 6 bases, with 20 bases spanning the gap. The CDR3 DNA sequence: TGTGCCATCAGTACTCTTACTAGCACGGGCCTCAATGAGCAGTTCTTC. The encoded protein is CAISTLTSTGLNEQFF.

This sequence joins TRBV2 and TRBJ1-1; no clear D gene. V dropped 6 bases and J dropped 0 bases, with 11 bases sitting between them. The germline CDR1 and CDR2 sequences are SNHLY and FYNNEI. The CDR3 length is 14 residues. For the CDR3, the DNA is TGTGCCAGCAGAGACAATTTGATGAACACTGAAGCTTTCTTT. Translated: CASRDNLMNTEAFF.

V is TRBV18 and J is TRBJ2-7, with D possibly called TRBD1 or TRBD2 (5 bases each). Germline V gene data show CDR1 as KGHSH and CDR2 as LQKENI. Trimming stripped 4 bases from V and 6 bases from J, with 10 bases between. The CDR3 contains 12 residues. The CDR3 DNA reads TGTGCCAGCTCACGTGAGAGGGGCGAGCAGTACTTC. This codes for CASSRERGEQYF.

The CDR3: CASSRGGANYGYTF. The CDR3 DNA is TGCGCCAGCAGCCGGGGGGGAGCTAACTATGGCTACACCTTC. This chain joins TRBV5-1 and TRBJ1-2, with a tentative D call TRBD1 (5 bases). Per the germline V gene, CDR1 is SGHRS and CDR2 is YFSETQ. The CDR3 covers 14 residues. V was trimmed by 4 bases and J by 0 bases, leaving 10 bases between them.

Ten or more counts support this clone. The genes are TRBV4-3 and TRBJ2-7; tentatively, D is TRBD1 or TRBD2 (6 bases each). The V and J ends lost 4 bases and 4 bases respectively, with 20 bases between them. Germline assignment: CDR1 LGHNA and CDR2 YSLEER. This CDR3 has 16 residues. In DNA form, the CDR3 reads TGCGCCAGCAGCCCCCAAGGGGGGACTGGCAAATACGAGCAGTACTTC. Translated, it gives CASSPQGGTGKYEQYF.

The chain recombines TRBV11-1 with TRBJ2-7; 7 nucleotides align to TRBD2. The CDR3 loop spans 16 amino acids. The J segment lost 6 bases and the V segment lost 4 bases, leaving 15 bases of the junction unmatched. Germline V gene lookup returns CDR1 SGHAT and CDR2 FQDESV (reference sequence). In DNA form, the CDR3 reads TGTGCCAGCAGCTCGAACATAGCGGGCGCCACGAGCGAGCAGTACTTC. Translation: CASSSNIAGATSEQYF.

The J gene is TRBJ1-3, the V gene TRBV28; D not certain. Germline CDR1 is MDHEN and CDR2 is SYDVKM. This CDR3 has 15 residues. The V and J ends lost 4 bases and 0 bases respectively, with 10 bases between them. The CDR3 loop reads CASSSTGSSGNTIYF. As DNA, the CDR3 is TGTGCCAGCAGTTCCACGGGGAGCTCTGGAAACACCATATATTTT.

The rearrangement links TRBV21-1 to TRBJ1-5. TRBV21-1 is an annotated pseudogene. CDR3 length equals 16 residues. The CDR3 reads CASSIGRGLNNQPQHF. Here the CDR3 DNA reads TGTGCCAGCAGCATTGGGAGGGGCTTGAACAATCAGCCCCAGCATTTT.

The rearrangement joins TRBV6-2 or TRBV6-3 to TRBJ2-5, with 11 nucleotides matching TRBD2. Germline assignment: CDR1 MNHEY and CDR2 SVGEGT. This CDR3 contains 15 residues. With 5 bases clipped from V and 5 bases from J, the junction kept 7 bases outside the gene matches. CDR3 in amino acids: CASSQLAGASETQYF. The CDR3 coding sequence is TGTGCCAGCAGTCAACTAGCGGGGGCCTCGGAGACCCAGTACTTC.

The chain combines TRBV28 with TRBJ1-2, with D possibly matching TRBD1 (6 bases). CDR3 length: 15 amino acids. The germline V and J ends were trimmed by 8 bases and 6 bases, with 22 bases remaining between them. CDR1 is MDHEN, CDR2 SYDVKM, per germline. CDR3 DNA: TGTGCCAGCGGTTCCCCAGGTCGGGGGCTGAATGGCTACACCTTC. Its protein product is CASGSPGRGLNGYTF.

The chain recombines TRBV7-3 with TRBJ2-7; D uncertain. The germline V gene encodes CDR1 SGHTA and CDR2 FQGTGA. This CDR3 contains 14 residues. V gave up 3 bases and J gave up 1 base, with 10 bases separating them. CDR3 loop: CASSFNGGSYEQYF. CDR3 bases: TGTGCCAGCAGCTTCAATGGCGGTTCCTACGAGCAGTACTTC.

The J gene is TRBJ2-5, the V gene TRBV4-2; D gene unclear. This CDR3 comprises 15 residues. Germline-derived CDR1 and CDR2 are LGHNA and YNFKEQ. Trimming removed 0 bases at V and 5 bases at J, with 13 bases between. The CDR3 DNA reads TGTGCCAGCAGCCAAGATGCCACCTCTAGGGAGACCCAGTACTTC. Its protein product is CASSQDATSRETQYF.

This chain connects TRBV28 to TRBJ2-7; the D gene is possibly TRBD1 (5 bases). Germline CDR1 is MDHEN and CDR2 is SYDVKM. The CDR3 contains 14 residues. The V and J ends lost 4 bases and 4 bases respectively, with 14 bases between them. The CDR3 protein is CASSSYPRDYEQYF. The CDR3 DNA reads TGTGCCAGCAGTTCCTACCCCAGGGATTACGAGCAGTACTTC.

This clone has a single count. V and J are TRBV30 and TRBJ1-1; maybe TRBD1 (5 bases). Per germline, CDR1 GTSNPN and CDR2 SVGIG (reference sequence). This CDR3 contains 13 residues. V lost 5 bases and J lost 5, with 15 bases in between. The CDR3 reads CAWSKGRETEAFF. CDR3 coding DNA: TGTGCCTGGTCTAAGGGGCGCGAAACTGAAGCTTTCTTT.

The chain recombines TRBV28 with TRBJ1-5; D might be TRBD1 (6 bases). This CDR3 contains 14 residues. Deletions cut 10 bases from V and 5 bases from J, with 18 bases between. CDR1 MDHEN and CDR2 SYDVKM come from the germline V gene. The CDR3 sequence is CATEDRRGDQPQHF. In DNA form, the CDR3 reads TGTGCCACCGAGGACAGAAGAGGGGATCAGCCCCAGCATTTT.

V and J are TRBV19 and TRBJ1-4; no reliable D call. The CDR3 length is 13 residues. With 8 bases removed from V and 7 bases from J, the gap between germline ends came to 14 bases. CDR1 and CDR2 from the germline V gene are LNHDA and SQIVND (reference sequence). Here the CDR3 reads CASVDRRGEKLFF. In DNA, the CDR3 is TGTGCCAGTGTCGACCGGCGGGGTGAAAAACTGTTTTTT.

V is TRBV9 and J is TRBJ2-1, with a possible D match to TRBD2 (6 bases). The CDR3 contains 16 residues. V was cut by 0 bases and J by 3 bases, with 13 bases left in between. Germline V lookup: CDR1 SGDLS, CDR2 YYNGEE. The DNA for the CDR3 is TGTGCCAGCAGCGTAGAAGGGACCGGGGGCTACAATGAGCAGTTCTTC. It yields the protein CASSVEGTGGYNEQFF.

This chain connects TRBV30 to TRBJ2-7; 10 bases map to TRBD2. The CDR3 runs 15 residues. Per germline, CDR1 GTSNPN and CDR2 SVGIG (reference sequence). After removal of 5 bases from V and 6 bases from J, the junction contained 13 bases not matched to a gene. CDR3 DNA: TGTGCCTGGGGAAGAGCGGGAGGGGCTTCTTTCGAGCAGTACTTC. Protein product: CAWGRAGGASFEQYF.

The chain carries TRBV7-9 and TRBJ2-5; 8 bases align to TRBD2. The CDR3 runs to 15 residues. Trimming took 3 bases from V and 1 from J; bases not matched to a gene: 4. Germline CDR1 SEHNR, CDR2 FQNEAQ (reference sequence). The CDR3 sequence: CASSLSGGPQETQYF. CDR3 DNA sequence: TGTGCCAGCAGCTTGTCGGGAGGGCCCCAAGAGACCCAGTACTTC. The full variable domain, rest sourced from reference TRBV7-9 and TRBJ2-5, is DTGVSQNPRHKITKRGQNVTFRCDPISEHNRLYWYRQTLGQGPEFLTYFQNEAQLEKSRLLSDRFSAERPKGSFSTLEIQRTEQGDSAMYLCASSLSGGPQETQYFGPGTRLLVL.

The chain links TRBV19 to TRBJ2-7; D unclear. Germline loops: CDR1 LNHDA, CDR2 SQIVND (reference sequence). CDR3 length: 13 amino acids. V gave up 7 bases and J gave up 6 bases, with 16 bases separating them. Here the CDR3 reads CASIVFTDREQYF. CDR3 nucleotide sequence: TGTGCCAGTATCGTTTTTACGGACCGCGAGCAGTACTTC.

This clone was observed once. The J gene is TRBJ1-1, the V gene TRBV3-1 (or the pseudogene TRBV3-2), with D uncertain. CDR1 is LGHDT and CDR2 is YNNKEL in the germline V gene (reference sequence). Trimming shortened V by 4 bases and J by 5 bases, and 11 bases separated the two germline ends. The CDR3 is 13 amino acids. CDR3 bases: TGTGCCAGCAGCCCCCCTGGAGGTACTGAAGCTTTCTTT. Amino acid sequence: CASSPPGGTEAFF.

This chain links TRBV9 with TRBJ2-3; 15 nucleotides line up with TRBD2. The CDR3 extends over 17 amino acids. In germline, CDR1 is SGDLS, CDR2 YYNGEE. V lost 2 bases, J lost 5 bases, and 6 bases stayed unmatched. The CDR3 loop reads CASSVGTSGRSIDTQYF. The CDR3 nucleotides are TGTGCCAGCAGCGTTGGGACTAGCGGGAGGTCTATAGATACGCAGTATTTT.

J is TRBJ2-6 and V is TRBV4-3; perhaps TRBD2 as D (5 bases). Germline V gene lookup returns CDR1 LGHNA and CDR2 YSLEER. The V and J ends lost 0 bases and 5 bases respectively, with 8 bases between them. This CDR3 region has 15 residues. Here the CDR3 reads CASSQDNGRANVLTF. The CDR3 nucleotides read TGCGCCAGCAGCCAAGATAACGGGAGGGCCAACGTCCTGACTTTC.

The chain recombines TRBV4-3 with TRBJ1-1; D possibly corresponds to TRBD1 (5 bases). The CDR3 is 19 residues long. The germline CDR1 and CDR2 sequences are LGHNA and YSLEER. Trimming took 0 bases from V and 0 from J, leaving 20 bases between them. Here the CDR3 DNA reads TGCGCCAGCAGCCAAGATCTCGCGGGGGTAGCGGAAATGAACACTGAAGCTTTCTTT. Its translation: CASSQDLAGVAEMNTEAFF.